These T cell receptor beta chains were read from a single sample in a study of shared clonotypes between healthy human individuals. Sequencing was performed with immunoSEQ multiplex PCR; in TCRdb, only in-frame clones are kept and a portion is missing. The sample includes over a million clones, 78% of them seen just once. The sample was memory CD4+ T cells from PBMCs. The receptors stem from a man aged 18 to 29 in good health. Some clones in this sample may be carry-over from other donors' samples. The CDR3 runs from the conserved cysteine through the conserved F or W. A D gene is named only where the DNA matches it firmly. Some rows have no size entry. The others give once, few or many, or a class for an expanded clone.

d_call j_call clone_size v_call cdr3_aa cdr3_nt
- TRBJ1-2 once TRBV30 CAWSVGGDYGYTF TGTGCCTGGAGTGTGGGGGGCGACTATGGCTACACCTTC
- TRBJ2-3 few TRBV21-1 CASSKEQADTQYF TGTGCCAGCAGCAAAGAACAGGCAGATACGCAGTATTTT
- TRBJ2-3 - TRBV7-9 CASSLLGTDTQYF TGTGCCAGCAGCCTACTAGGGACAGATACGCAGTATTTT
- TRBJ1-4 - TRBV9 CASSAGLRNEKLFF TGTGCCAGCAGCGCCGGGTTACGCAATGAAAAACTGTTTTTT
TRBD1 TRBJ1-2 - TRBV28 CASSLRGPGYGYTF TGTGCCAGCAGTTTAAGGGGGCCGGGGTATGGCTACACCTTC
TRBD1 TRBJ2-3 - TRBV18 CASSQGRTGGEDTQYF TGTGCCAGCTCCCAAGGCAGGACAGGGGGTGAAGATACGCAGTATTTT
- TRBJ2-3 - TRBV10-3 CAISEYDTRRSTDTQYF TGTGCCATCAGTGAGTATGACACCCGAAGGAGCACAGATACGCAGTATTTT
- TRBJ2-7 - TRBV6-6 CASSYSGGVDEQYF TGTGCCAGCAGTTACTCGGGGGGCGTCGACGAGCAGTACTTC
TRBD1 TRBJ1-4 once TRBV29-1 CSVGRQGEKLFF TGCAGCGTTGGGAGACAGGGTGAAAAACTGTTTTTT
TRBD2 TRBJ2-7 once TRBV19 CASSILAGGPYEQYF TGTGCCAGTAGTATACTAGCGGGAGGACCCTACGAGCAGTACTTC
TRBD1 TRBJ1-4 - TRBV30 CARRGQGDEKLFF TGTGCCCGGAGAGGGCAGGGGGACGAAAAACTGTTTTTT
- TRBJ2-7 - TRBV21-1 CASSKEGSGELLGEQYF TGTGCCAGCAGCAAAGAAGGGTCAGGCGAGTTATTGGGCGAGCAGTACTTC
- TRBJ2-2 - TRBV4-1 CASSQGWNTGELFF TGCGCCAGCAGCCAAGGTTGGAACACCGGGGAGCTGTTTTTT
TRBD2 TRBJ2-7 - TRBV11-2 CASSLGLAVEQYF TGTGCCAGCAGCTTGGGACTAGCGGTTGAGCAGTACTTC
- TRBJ2-2 - TRBV28 CASSLNWGPTRVGELFF TGTGCCAGCAGTTTAAATTGGGGACCGACAAGGGTCGGGGAGCTGTTTTTT
TRBD2 TRBJ2-3 - TRBV30 CAWSVLAGGTNQYF TGTGCCTGGAGTGTACTCGCGGGAGGAACCAATCAGTATTTT
- TRBJ2-1 once TRBV7-3 CASSLPGTRQRAEQFF TGTGCCAGCAGCTTACCCGGGACCCGTCAAAGGGCGGAGCAGTTCTTC
- TRBJ2-2 - TRBV5-1 CASSYTGSSNTGELFF TGCGCCAGCAGCTACACAGGCTCCTCGAACACCGGGGAGCTGTTTTTT
- TRBJ2-2 - TRBV7-7 CASSLGSGELFF TGTGCCAGCAGCCTGGGGTCCGGGGAGCTGTTTTTT
- TRBJ2-1 - TRBV4-2 CASSQVFRNNYNEQFF TGTGCCAGCAGCCAAGTTTTCAGGAACAACTACAATGAGCAGTTCTTC
- TRBJ2-7 - TRBV11-2 CASSLEFQGRYEQYF TGTGCCAGCAGCTTAGAGTTCCAGGGGAGGTACGAGCAGTACTTC
- TRBJ2-7 once TRBV5-1 CASSLEASGEQYF TGCGCCAGCAGCTTGGAGGCTTCCGGCGAGCAGTACTTC
TRBD2 TRBJ2-5 once TRBV28 CASSSTSGGQETQYF TGTGCCAGCAGTTCTACTAGCGGGGGTCAAGAGACCCAGTACTTC
- TRBJ2-2 - TRBV25-1 CASSESQGPKSFTGELFF TGTGCCAGCAGTGAAAGCCAGGGGCCCAAATCATTCACCGGGGAGCTGTTTTTT
TRBD2 TRBJ2-2 once TRBV6-5 CASTPGRGPPGELFF TGTGCCAGCACTCCGGGGAGGGGCCCCCCCGGGGAGCTGTTTTTT
- TRBJ2-2 - TRBV18 CASSPRLSGSSTTGELFF TGTGCCAGCTCACCACGGTTATCCGGGAGTTCGACCACCGGGGAGCTGTTTTTT
- TRBJ2-5 - TRBV9 CASSVTQGQTQYF TGTGCCAGCAGCGTTACCCAGGGACAGACCCAGTACTTC
- TRBJ2-5 - TRBV7-2 CASSRTAQETQYF TGTGCCAGCAGCAGGACAGCCCAAGAGACCCAGTACTTC
- TRBJ1-3 - TRBV6-6 CASSYWGDSGNTIYF TGTGCCAGCAGTTACTGGGGGGACTCTGGAAACACCATATATTTT
- TRBJ2-7 - TRBV9 CASSVTGLRDEQYF TGTGCCAGCAGCGTGACGGGACTTAGGGACGAGCAGTACTTC
- TRBJ2-1 - TRBV7-3 CASSQGAGPHNEQFF TGTGCCAGCAGCCAAGGCGCGGGACCACACAATGAGCAGTTCTTC
- TRBJ1-3 - TRBV28 CASRPGSAGNTIYF TGTGCCAGCAGACCAGGGTCCGCTGGAAACACCATATATTTT
- TRBJ1-2 - TRBV5-1 CASSSGQYGGYGYTF TGCGCCAGCAGCTCCGGACAGTACGGGGGATATGGCTACACCTTC
- TRBJ2-6 - TRBV18 CASHLQSGANVLTF TGTGCCAGCCACCTACAGTCTGGGGCCAACGTCCTGACTTTC
- TRBJ2-6 - TRBV19 CASTLVGSGANVLTF TGTGCCAGTACCTTAGTGGGTTCTGGGGCCAACGTCCTGACTTTC
TRBD2 TRBJ2-1 - TRBV2 CATSFTGLAGDEQFF TGTGCCACCTCTTTCACAGGACTAGCGGGAGATGAGCAGTTCTTC
- TRBJ1-1 - TRBV5-1 CASSGDLGVSEAFF TGCGCCAGCAGCGGGGATTTGGGAGTCTCTGAAGCTTTCTTT
TRBD1 TRBJ1-1 - TRBV18 CASSPRDRGSLNTEAFF TGTGCCAGCTCACCCCGGGACAGGGGATCCTTGAACACTGAAGCTTTCTTT
- TRBJ1-1 few TRBV6-6 CASSYVMGTEAFF TGTGCCAGCAGTTACGTGATGGGCACTGAAGCTTTCTTT
- TRBJ2-1 - TRBV29-1 CSVGMVTGAKRGPSYNEQFF TGCAGCGTTGGGATGGTGACAGGGGCTAAGCGGGGGCCTTCCTACAATGAGCAGTTCTTC
- TRBJ1-4 - TRBV7-9 CASSLVLGGAEKLFF TGTGCCAGCAGCTTAGTGTTAGGCGGGGCTGAAAAACTGTTTTTT
TRBD1 TRBJ1-2 - TRBV18 CASSPGQGGDYGYTF TGTGCCAGCTCCCCCGGGCAGGGGGGGGACTATGGCTACACCTTC
- TRBJ2-5 - TRBV14 CASSPRETQYF TGTGCCAGCAGCCCTAGGGAGACCCAGTACTTC
- TRBJ1-5 - TRBV6-6 CASSYIGNQPQHF TGTGCCAGCAGTTACATAGGGAATCAGCCCCAGCATTTT
TRBD1 TRBJ2-2 - TRBV7-9 CASSPLPGQSNTGELFF TGTGCCAGCAGCCCGCTTCCGGGACAGTCGAACACCGGGGAGCTGTTTTTT
- TRBJ2-1 - TRBV10-3 CATGAAMSSYNEQFF TGTGCCACCGGAGCGGCTATGAGCTCCTACAATGAGCAGTTCTTC
- TRBJ2-2 once TRBV21-1 CASSKWVLGTALTVNTGELFF TGTGCCAGCAGCAAATGGGTCCTCGGGACAGCCCTCACCGTGAACACCGGGGAGCTGTTTTTT
TRBD2 TRBJ2-5 - TRBV7-9 CASSLDLAGGETQYF TGTGCCAGCAGCTTAGATCTAGCGGGAGGAGAGACCCAGTACTTC
- TRBJ1-2 - TRBV2 CASSENPAGRRYGYTF TGTGCCAGCAGTGAAAACCCGGCAGGGAGGCGCTATGGCTACACCTTC
- TRBJ1-3 few TRBV5-6 CASSSTGFGNTIYF TGTGCCAGCAGCAGTACAGGGTTCGGAAACACCATATATTTT
- TRBJ2-1 once TRBV7-9 CASSPSYNEQFF TGTGCCAGCAGCCCCTCCTACAATGAGCAGTTCTTC
TRBD1 TRBJ2-7 - TRBV6-5 CASTRGQGDEQYF TGTGCCAGCACCAGAGGACAGGGCGACGAGCAGTACTTC